The sequence of this T cell receptor beta chain was determined in a study of T cell repertoires in cytomegalovirus infection. About this clonotype itself: The antigen remains undetermined.

One entry per CDR3 protein results from TCRdb running MiXCR on the reads. Here the sample spans some 800,000 distinct CDR3 sequences, around a third being singletons. The sample in question was cultured CD8+ T cells from PBMCs, obtained from culture after CMV antigen stimulation. The receptor comes from a human donor in good health (CMV status not recorded). Some clones in this sample may be carry-over from other donors' samples.

The CDR3 region has the DNA TGCAGTGCGACCGGGACAATGAGCTACGAGCAGTACGTC. It encodes CSATGTMSYEQYV. The chain joins TRBV20-1 to TRBJ2-7, with TRBD1 as a possible D gene (6 bases). This CDR3 is 13 amino acids long. The germline V gene encodes CDR1 DFQATT and CDR2 SNEGSKA (reference sequence). V dropped 6 bases and J dropped 3 bases, with 15 bases sitting between them.